These 20 T cell receptor beta chains were all obtained from the same sample, sequenced in a study of blood T cell repertoires in COVID-19. Clones were sequenced by immunoSEQ multiplex PCR, and TCRdb holds only the in-frame ones, with some missing. In the table there are 130,000 to 150,000 clones, about 87% of which are singletons. The sample was peripheral blood. The receptor source for this set is a man older than 75 with acute or convalescent COVID-19.

This clone occurred a few times. The chain links TRBV5-4 to TRBJ2-5, with D possibly being TRBD1 (6 bases). V lost 4 bases and J lost 4, with 14 bases in between. The CDR3 totals 14 residues. Germline CDR1 reads SGHNT; CDR2 reads YYREEE (reference sequence). The CDR3 coding sequence is TGTGCCAGCAGCGGGGGACATAGAATAGAGACCCAGTACTTC. Translated: CASSGGHRIETQYF.

In its sample, this clone was seen a few times. The chain is built from TRBV7-2 and TRBJ2-1; a weak D match, TRBD2 (5 bases). The CDR3 runs to 14 residues. CDR1 is SGHTA and CDR2 is FQGNSA in the germline V gene. Trimming removed 5 bases at V and 4 bases at J, with 12 bases between. The chain's CDR3 is CASSPYGLYNEQFF. DNA for the CDR3: TGTGCCAGCAGCCCCTACGGACTTTACAATGAGCAGTTCTTC.

The chain links TRBV18 to TRBJ1-1; D might be TRBD1 (6 bases). The V gene's germline CDR1 is KGHSH and CDR2 LQKENI. This CDR3 is built from 14 residues. With 5 bases removed from V and 6 bases from J, the gap between germline ends came to 16 bases. In DNA, the CDR3 is TGTGCCAGCTCAACAACAGGGAAGTTCGCTGAAGCTTTCTTT. The encoded protein is CASSTTGKFAEAFF.

This sequence joins TRBV28 and TRBJ1-5; tentative D call: TRBD1 (5 bases). In germline, CDR1 is MDHEN, CDR2 SYDVKM. CDR3 length: 15 residues. Trimming pared 8 bases from V and 4 bases from J, leaving 18 bases between. CDR3 sequence (DNA): TGTGCCAGCTGGCTTTCCGTCGGGGGAAATCAGCCCCAGCATTTT. This sequence encodes CASWLSVGGNQPQHF.

V gene TRBV6-2 or TRBV6-3 combines with J gene TRBJ1-5, with 10 bases identical to TRBD1. The CDR3 consists of 17 residues. Per the germline V gene, CDR1 is MNHEY and CDR2 is SVGEGT. The V and J ends lost 6 bases and 4 bases, in that order; junction bases with no gene match: 12. This CDR3 is CASSDRGQGTSNQPQHF. The CDR3, as DNA: TGTGCCAGCAGCGACAGGGGACAGGGGACCTCAAATCAGCCCCAGCATTTT.

V is TRBV3-1 (or the pseudogene TRBV3-2) and J is TRBJ1-2; 9 nucleotides line up with TRBD1. J gave up 7 bases and V 2 bases, and 23 bases lay outside the gene matches. Germline CDR1 LGHDT, CDR2 YNNKEL (reference sequence). The CDR3 contains 20 residues. The CDR3 DNA sequence: TGTGCCAGCAGCCAATTTTTGAAAATACCTACTGGGACAGGGCATTTTGGCTACACCTTC. Protein product: CASSQFLKIPTGTGHFGYTF.

The J gene is TRBJ2-1, the V gene TRBV19; D is unresolved. Deletions cut 6 bases from V and 0 bases from J, with 15 bases between. This CDR3 has 16 amino acids. Germline assignment: CDR1 LNHDA and CDR2 SQIVND (reference sequence). The CDR3 nucleotides read TGTGCCAGTAGGGGCTGGCAGCCTAACTCCTACAATGAGCAGTTCTTC. It specifies CASRGWQPNSYNEQFF. Full variable domain (outside the CDR3, taken from reference TRBV19 and TRBJ2-1): DGGITQSPKYLFRKEGQNVTLSCEQNLNHDAMYWYRQDPGQGLRLIYYSQIVNDFQKGDIAEGYSVSREKKESFPLTVTSAQKNPTAFYLCASRGWQPNSYNEQFFGPGTRLTVL.

The chain uses TRBV3-1 (or the pseudogene TRBV3-2) and TRBJ2-2; 9 nucleotides agree with TRBD2. V lost 1 base and J lost 4; bases outside the gene matches: 4. The length of the CDR3 is 16 residues. Germline loops: CDR1 LGHDT, CDR2 YNNKEL (reference sequence). This CDR3 reads CASSQGIAGVTGELFF. The DNA for the CDR3 is TGTGCCAGCAGCCAAGGGATAGCGGGGGTCACCGGGGAGCTGTTTTTT.

The chain recombines TRBV5-1 with TRBJ2-2, with TRBD1 matching over 9 bases. Germline lookup yields CDR1 SGHRS and CDR2 YFSETQ. The CDR3 loop spans 15 amino acids. V lost 4 bases, J lost 3 bases, and 4 bases stayed unmatched. CDR3 residues: CASSTTGGDTGELFF. CDR3 nucleotides: TGCGCCAGCAGCACAACAGGGGGCGACACCGGGGAGCTGTTTTTT.

CDR3 in DNA: TGTGCCAGCAGCCAGGGGACTAGCGGGGGCCAAGAGACCCAGTACTTC. Protein: CASSQGTSGGQETQYF. The chain has TRBV7-2 and TRBJ2-5; 14 bases line up with TRBD2. V shed 5 bases, J shed 1 base, and the junction held 3 bases outside the gene matches. The CDR3 is 16 residues long. CDR1 is SGHTA, CDR2 FQGNSA, per germline.

V usage is TRBV5-4 and J usage is TRBJ2-7, with D perhaps TRBD2 (7 bases). Trimming took off 4 bases at V and 7 bases at J, with 21 bases between the two ends. CDR1 SGHNT and CDR2 YYREEE come from the germline V gene (reference sequence). This CDR3 spans 15 amino acids. The CDR3 loop reads CASSPPGGGAREQYF. In DNA form, the CDR3 reads TGTGCCAGCAGCCCCCCCGGTGGGGGGGCGAGAGAGCAGTACTTC.

The rearrangement links TRBV19 to TRBJ1-5; tentatively, D is TRBD1 (5 bases). Trimming took off 1 base at V and 3 bases at J, with 7 bases between the two ends. The germline V gene encodes CDR1 LNHDA and CDR2 SQIVND (reference sequence). The CDR3 sequence is 14 residues long. CDR3 in amino acids: CASSIGQNNQPQHF. The CDR3 DNA reads as TGTGCCAGTAGTATAGGACAGAACAATCAGCCCCAGCATTTT.

This clone was recorded a few times. The chain carries TRBV19 and TRBJ2-3, with 11 bases fitting TRBD1. The CDR3 consists of 15 residues. J was trimmed by 5 bases and V by 10 bases; bases with no gene match: 11. Germline CDR1 is LNHDA and CDR2 is SQIVND (reference sequence). The CDR3 DNA reads as TGTGCCACCGCCCCGGGACAGGGGGTTATAGATACGCAGTATTTT. As protein: CATAPGQGVIDTQYF.

The chain links TRBV5-4 to TRBJ2-5; possibly TRBD1 for D (6 bases). V shed 6 bases and J shed 2 bases, with 14 bases lying between them. Germline V gene lookup returns CDR1 SGHNT and CDR2 YYREEE (reference sequence). This CDR3 region has 14 residues. DNA of the CDR3: TGTGCCAGCACCATTTCGAGGGGGCAAGAGACCCAGTACTTC. Protein: CASTISRGQETQYF.

This clone was seen more than once but under ten times. This chain connects TRBV11-2 to TRBJ1-4; D is undetermined. The CDR3 totals 13 residues. Germline V lookup: CDR1 SGHAT, CDR2 FQNNGV. V lost 1 base and J lost 7, with 7 bases in between. CDR3 DNA: TGTGCCAGCAGCTTAGTCTACAGTGAAAAACTGTTTTTT. This gives the protein CASSLVYSEKLFF.

This CDR3 is CAWDRGTRLRPSEQFF. The CDR3 coding sequence is TGTGCCTGGGACAGGGGTACCAGGCTGCGGCCCAGTGAGCAGTTCTTC. This chain joins TRBV30 and TRBJ2-1, with 8 positions matching TRBD1. Trimming removed 5 bases from V and 9 bases from J; junction bases left unmatched: 18. The CDR3 contains 16 residues. The germline V gene has CDR1 GTSNPN and CDR2 SVGIG (reference sequence).

The chain recombines TRBV7-9 with TRBJ1-2; a weak D match, TRBD1 (5 bases). The CDR3 sequence is 14 residues long. The germline V and J ends were trimmed by 5 bases and 5 bases, with 15 bases remaining between them. Per the germline V gene, CDR1 is SEHNR and CDR2 is FQNEAQ (reference sequence). CDR3 region: CASSGGSLRYGYTF. The CDR3 DNA follows: TGTGCCAGCAGCGGGGGGAGCCTTCGGTATGGCTACACCTTC.

The chain uses TRBV6-5 and TRBJ1-1; D might be TRBD1 (6 bases). The CDR3 has 13 amino acids. V shed 2 bases and J shed 5 bases, with 9 bases lying between them. Germline CDR1 reads MNHEY; CDR2 reads SVGAGI. The CDR3 region is CASSYHTGTEAFF. DNA for the CDR3: TGTGCCAGCAGTTACCATACAGGGACTGAAGCTTTCTTT.

The chain employs TRBV6-1 and TRBJ2-7; 7 bases match TRBD1. V shed 6 bases, J shed 2 bases, and the junction held 7 bases outside the gene matches. This CDR3 comprises 14 residues. Germline values: CDR1 MNHNS, CDR2 SASEGT. CDR3 sequence reads: CASRDRQRAYEQYF. CDR3 sequence (DNA): TGTGCCAGCAGGGACAGGCAAAGAGCCTACGAGCAGTACTTC.

The chain is built from TRBV19 and TRBJ2-2, with D possibly matching TRBD2 (6 bases). This CDR3 has 14 residues. Germline lookup yields CDR1 LNHDA and CDR2 SQIVND (reference sequence). Trimming took off 3 bases at V and 5 bases at J, with 10 bases between the two ends. In DNA, the CDR3 is TGTGCCAGTAGTATTCTGGAGGGAACCGGGGAGCTGTTTTTT. Its protein is CASSILEGTGELFF.